This paragraph covers one T cell receptor (beta chain) sequence. The specificity of this receptor is unknown. It has no much larger one-base neighbor in the sample; base qualities were not kept. Ficoll-Paque density gradient centrifugation was the method used to isolate PBMCs. This sample is drawn from a study of T-cell memory formation after mild COVID-19 (dated by TCRdb to the early 2020s). Study-wide context: TCR sequence clusters from the two donors were found to be largely donor specific. T-cell clones expanding and contracting after mild COVID-19 in two donors were tracked by longitudinal TCRalpha and TCRbeta repertoire sequencing. The cohort was made up of two young adult volunteers, one female and one male, who were previously healthy.

Counted from cysteine to phenylalanine, this CDR3 has 13 amino acids. CDR3 DNA is the only sequence kept; it has 39 bases, read in frame from the first base. CDR1 and CDR2 (KGHDR, SFDVKD) derive from the germline V gene. V trim: 8 bases; J trim: 8 bases; unmatched bases: 5. The research as a whole found: Some responding clones were found in pre-infection memory, which suggests that pre-existing cross-reactive memory T cells took part in the SARS-CoV-2 response. The study included only a couple of mild cases, and larger cohorts that include severe cases with pre-infection samples were judged to be necessary. Contracting CD4+ clones appeared mostly in the CM and EM memory subsets, whereas CD8+ clones were enriched in EMRA. Balanced CD4/CD8 phenotypes were observed for clones contracting from day 15 to 85, whereas a bias towards CD4+ was observed for a second wave of clones expanding from day 15 to 37. SARS-CoV-2 specificity of the second-wave clones peaking on day 37 was not confirmed.

Sequencing was carried out with an Illumina NovaSeq 6000. Using 5'RACE with constant-segment primers, TCRalpha and TCRbeta cDNA libraries were constructed, with sample barcodes and unique molecular identifiers added in the process. Trizol reagent was used to extract RNA from every sample. Libraries were amplified in two PCR steps, with a second sample barcode and Illumina TruSeq adapters added in the second step. Sequencing of the libraries was done on an Illumina NovaSeq, producing 2 x 150 bp paired-end reads. The study's own analysis went as follows. Reads were demultiplexed and collapsed into UMI-guided consensus sequences with migec v1.2.7. With mixcr v2.1.11, UMI consensuses were aligned to TRA and TRB V and J templates and assembled into clonotypes. Expanded or contracted clonotypes were those called significant by both edgeR and NoisET, with noise models trained on biological replicates. For edgeR calls, a false discovery rate-adjusted p below 0.01 and a log2 fold-change threshold of 1 were applied. PCA with hierarchical clustering of max-normalized trajectories of the 1000 most abundant clonotypes was used as exploratory dynamics analysis. Separately sequenced CD4+ and CD8+ repertoires were used to assign a CD4 or CD8 phenotype to each responding clone. The public reads were reprocessed in TCRdb via fastp at Q25 and MiXCR, keeping in-frame beta chains. CDR3 protein sequences are deduplicated, and each keeps its most common genes and DNA. The V and J calls shown here were made by TCRdb, not taken from the authors' results. This sample has a few hundred thousand distinct CDR3 sequences in its table, and around a tenth of those were observed once. Approximately 20% of the sample is in the top ten clones.

This TCR was recovered from a young man who had mild COVID-19 (a few samples of this study predate the infection). The sample titles of this study are shuffled in the database, so cell type and time point are left out; the donor was told from shared clones. The sample consisted of PBMCs or a T cell subset sorted from them (not recorded which). The chain is made from TRBV24-1 and TRBJ1-1; 12 junctional bases match TRBD1. DNA sequence: TGTGCCACCATGGGACAGGGGGCCGGCGAAGCTTTCTTT. Translated, this is CATMGQGAGEAFF.